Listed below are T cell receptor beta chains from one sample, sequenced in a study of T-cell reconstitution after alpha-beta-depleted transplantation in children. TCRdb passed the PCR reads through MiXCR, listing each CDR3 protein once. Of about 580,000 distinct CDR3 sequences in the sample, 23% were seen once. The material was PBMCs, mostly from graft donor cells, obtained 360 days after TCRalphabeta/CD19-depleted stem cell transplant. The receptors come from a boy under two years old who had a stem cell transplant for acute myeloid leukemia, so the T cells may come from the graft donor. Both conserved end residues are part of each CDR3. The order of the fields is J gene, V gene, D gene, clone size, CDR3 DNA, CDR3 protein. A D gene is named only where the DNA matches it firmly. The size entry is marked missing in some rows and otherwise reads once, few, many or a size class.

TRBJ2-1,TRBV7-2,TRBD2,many,TGTGCCAGCAGCTTAATTGGGAGGGCGATCAACCATGAGCAGTTCTTC,CASSLIGRAINHEQFF
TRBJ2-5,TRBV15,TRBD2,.,TGTGCCACCAGCAGAGATGCTAGCGGGGGGCCTTACCAAGAGACCCAGTACTTC,CATSRDASGGPYQETQYF
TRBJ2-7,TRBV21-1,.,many,TGTGCCAGTGCTAGGGACTGCCCCTCCTACGAGCAGTACTTC,CASARDCPSYEQYF
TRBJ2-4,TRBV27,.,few,TGTGCCAGCAGTCTCCGGGACTCGCTGAAAAACATTCAGTACTTC,CASSLRDSLKNIQYF
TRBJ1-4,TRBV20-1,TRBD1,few,TGCAGTGCTAATAAACAGGGGAGGATTGAAAAACTGTTTTTT,CSANKQGRIEKLFF
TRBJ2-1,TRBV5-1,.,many,TGCGCCAGCAGCTTGTACGCCAATGAGCAGTTCTTC,CASSLYANEQFF
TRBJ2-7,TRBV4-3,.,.,TGCGCCAGCGCTCCTACGACTACTTCCTACGAGCAGTACTTC,CASAPTTTSYEQYF
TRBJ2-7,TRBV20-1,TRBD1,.,TGCAGTGCTAGAGAAACCCGGGGACAGGGGGCATACTACTTC,CSARETRGQGAYYF
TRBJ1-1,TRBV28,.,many,TGTGCCAGCAGACCACGCACGGGGCCGAGAAACACTGAAGCTTTCTTT,CASRPRTGPRNTEAFF
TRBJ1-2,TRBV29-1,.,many,TGCAGCGTTGATGACCGTAGTGTTTGGGCCTTC,CSVDDRSVWAF
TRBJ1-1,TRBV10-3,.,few,TGTGCCATCAGTGAGTTAGGAGGGGGGGGCAGGAACACTGAAGCTTTCTTT,CAISELGGGGRNTEAFF
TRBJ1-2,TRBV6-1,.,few,TGTGCCAGCAGTGACGAGGGGCCAAGTGATGGCTACACCTTC,CASSDEGPSDGYTF
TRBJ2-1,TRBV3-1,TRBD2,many,TGTGCCAGCAGCCAAGATTGGCCTAGCGGGGGTAATGAGCAGTTCTTC,CASSQDWPSGGNEQFF
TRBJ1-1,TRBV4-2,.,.,TGTGCCAGCAGCCAAACCCCTACGGTATCGAAAGCTTTCTTT,CASSQTPTVSKAFF
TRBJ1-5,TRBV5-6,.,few,TGTGGGGAAACCTACAATCAGCCCCAGCATTTT,CGETYNQPQHF
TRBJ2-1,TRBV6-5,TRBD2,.,TGTGCCAGCAGTTACCTTTCCCCGACTAGCGGGGGGGCCGGTGAGCAGTTCTTC,CASSYLSPTSGGAGEQFF
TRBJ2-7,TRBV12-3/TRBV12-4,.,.,TGTGCCAGCAGTTTATGGGCAGGGGTACGGTACGAGCAGTACTTC,CASSLWAGVRYEQYF
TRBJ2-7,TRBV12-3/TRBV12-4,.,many,TGTGCCAGCAGCCCAGCACCTTCCCCCAGTTCTTCCTACGAGCAGTACTTC,CASSPAPSPSSSYEQYF
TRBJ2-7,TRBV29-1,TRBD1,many,TGCAGCGTTGAGGCAGGGGGCCCTTACGAGCAGTACTTC,CSVEAGGPYEQYF
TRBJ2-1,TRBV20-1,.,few,TGCAGTGCTGCCACCCCCTTTGTTAATCCCTACAATGAGCAGTTCTTC,CSAATPFVNPYNEQFF
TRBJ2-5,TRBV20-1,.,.,TGCAGTGCTAGGAGGGCACAGGGCCGGGAGACCCAGTACTTC,CSARRAQGRETQYF
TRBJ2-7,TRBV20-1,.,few,TGCAGTGCTAGAGACCCCGGGACTGGCAACTCCTACGAGCAGTACTTC,CSARDPGTGNSYEQYF
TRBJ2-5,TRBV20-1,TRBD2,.,TGCAGTGCTAGTGAGGGAGGGGTTAAGACCCAGTACTTC,CSASEGGVKTQYF
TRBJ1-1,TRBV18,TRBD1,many,TGTGCCAGCTCACCAAACTTTTTAAGGGGGCCCACTGAAGCTTTCTTT,CASSPNFLRGPTEAFF
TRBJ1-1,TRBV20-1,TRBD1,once,TGCAGTGCTGTCAGGGGGCCTTCTGAAGCTTTCTTT,CSAVRGPSEAFF
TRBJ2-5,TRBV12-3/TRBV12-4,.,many,TGTGCCAGCAGTTCTGGACAGCCCTGGGGGATTCAAGAGACCCAGTACTTC,CASSSGQPWGIQETQYF
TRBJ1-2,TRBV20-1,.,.,TGCAGTGCCGGGGGTAGGACCTACACCTTC,CSAGGRTYTF
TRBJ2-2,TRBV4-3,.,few,TGCGCCAGCAGCCAAAACGGGGCCTCTTCCGGGGAGCTGTTTTTT,CASSQNGASSGELFF
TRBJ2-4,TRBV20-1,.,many,TGCAGTGCCTGGCCGTATGGGGCCAAAAACATTCAGTACTTC,CSAWPYGAKNIQYF
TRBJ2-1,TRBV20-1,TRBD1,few,TGCAGTGCTAGTCACCCGGGACAGGGCAATTACAATGAGCAGTTCTTC,CSASHPGQGNYNEQFF
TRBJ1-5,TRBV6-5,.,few,TGTGCCAGCAGCCCACCCGGTGGGCCCCAGCATTTT,CASSPPGGPQHF
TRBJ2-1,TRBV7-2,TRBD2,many,TGTGCCAGCAGCTTCGGGGGGGGCTACAATGAGCAGTTCTTC,CASSFGGGYNEQFF
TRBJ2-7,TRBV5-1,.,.,TGCGCCAGCAGCTCCGGGACCGACCGTGACGAGCAGTACTTC,CASSSGTDRDEQYF
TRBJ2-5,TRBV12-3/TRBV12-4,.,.,TGTGCCAGCAGTTTAGTGGGGAGTAGCGCGCCTAAAGAGACCCAGTACTTC,CASSLVGSSAPKETQYF
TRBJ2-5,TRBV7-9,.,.,TGTGCCAGCAGCTTAGTAGGGAAAGGGGGACGCCAAGAGACCCAGTACTTC,CASSLVGKGGRQETQYF
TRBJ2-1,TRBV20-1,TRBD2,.,TGCAGTGCTAGACAGCGGGGGGGCAATGAGCAGTTCTTC,CSARQRGGNEQFF
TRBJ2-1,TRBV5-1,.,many,TGCGCCAGCAGCGCACAGGGAATTGAGTCCTACAATGAGCAGTTCTTC,CASSAQGIESYNEQFF